This T cell receptor (beta chain) was captured by sequencing in a study of regulatory T cells in long-lasting Graves disease. Investigators prepared the TCR beta libraries by applying iRepertoire HTBI primers and Arm-PCR of CDR3 regions. TCRdb analysed the multiplex PCR reads with MiXCR anew, one entry per CDR3 protein. Found here are 350,000 to 500,000 distinct CDR3 sequences, 21% of them singletons; the top ten hold about 13%. As for time point: persistent/refractory GD, antithyroid drugs over 5 years with positive TRAb. RNA isolated from PBMCs was used to make the TCR library. This clonotype was detected ten times or more. Its antigen remains unidentified. This CDR3 contains 13 residues. V was clipped by 8 bases and J by 7 bases; unmatched bases: 6. CDR1 is MNHEY and CDR2 is SMNVEV in the germline V gene (reference sequence). Overall study results and limits: Persistent disease exhibited a predilection for TRBV28, TRBJ1-2 and TRBJ2-5.

The sequenced sample was peripheral blood mononuclear cells (PBMCs), obtained when the disease was refractory, from a patient treated with antithyroid drugs. The V gene is TRBV27, the J gene TRBJ2-7, with TRBD2 identical over 12 bases. The TCR sequence derives from a female donor with Graves disease. In DNA form, the CDR3 reads TGTGCCAGCTCAATCGGACTAGCGGGAGAGCAGTACTTC. Its translation: CASSIGLAGEQYF.